The 30 T cell receptor beta chains below were found in one sample sequenced in a study of blood T cells in healthy people across ages. A second PCR, run for roughly 7 to 11 cycles, used a sample-barcoded 5' primer plus a J-beta primer mix. TCRdb recomputed calls from the 5' RACE reads with MiXCR, one row per CDR3 protein. The sample has around 790,000 distinct CDR3 sequences; around 42% are singletons. Material for sequencing was blood. The source of these receptors is a man in his sixties in good health.

The V gene is TRBV5-1, the J gene TRBJ2-3; D not resolved. The CDR3 sequence is 13 residues long. Germline lookup yields CDR1 SGHRS and CDR2 YFSETQ. Trimming removed 4 bases at V and 5 bases at J, with 11 bases between. The CDR3: CASSKDRLDTQYF. CDR3 sequence (DNA): TGCGCCAGCAGCAAGGACCGTTTAGATACGCAGTATTTT.

The rearrangement links TRBV6-1 to TRBJ2-4, with TRBD1 matching over 10 bases. The CDR3 loop spans 17 amino acids. Germline V CDR1 and CDR2: MNHNS, SASEGT. Trimming took 2 bases from V and 0 from J; bases not matched to a gene: 4. CDR3 sequence: CASSERGTGEAKNIQYF. The DNA for the CDR3 is TGTGCCAGCAGTGAAAGGGGGACAGGGGAAGCCAAAAACATTCAGTACTTC.

J is TRBJ2-3 and V is TRBV5-5; D not resolved. V was clipped by 3 bases and J by 1 base, with 6 bases between them. The CDR3 totals 13 residues. Germline-derived CDR1 and CDR2 are SGHKS and YYEKEE (reference sequence). CDR3 region: CASSWLGTDTQYF. Written as DNA, the CDR3 is TGTGCCAGCAGCTGGCTTGGCACAGATACGCAGTATTTT.

The rearrangement joins TRBV6-1 to TRBJ2-7; 7 bases map to TRBD1. Germline lookup yields CDR1 MNHNS and CDR2 SASEGT. V lost 11 bases to trimming and J lost 0 bases; unmatched junction nucleotides: 10. The CDR3 sequence is 14 residues long. Written as DNA, the CDR3 is TGTGCCGTGAGAGACAGGGATTTCTCCTACGAGCAGTACTTC. Translated, it gives CAVRDRDFSYEQYF.

The rearrangement links TRBV9 to TRBJ2-3; D unresolved. This CDR3 is 13 amino acids long. V lost 3 bases and J 4 bases, leaving 9 bases between the germline ends. The germline gives CDR1 SGDLS, CDR2 YYNGEE. The CDR3 is CASSDQFADTQYF. The CDR3 DNA is TGTGCCAGCAGCGACCAGTTCGCAGATACGCAGTATTTT.

This chain links TRBV27 with TRBJ1-6; D remains ambiguous. The V gene lost 4 bases and the J gene lost 10 bases, with 11 bases spanning the gap. Germline CDR1 MNHEY, CDR2 SMNVEV (reference sequence). This CDR3 is built from 13 residues. The CDR3 coding sequence is TGTGCCAGCAGTTCTGGGGAGTACTCACCCCTCCACTTT. Residues: CASSSGEYSPLHF.

This clonotype came up a few times. The genes are TRBV6-5 and TRBJ2-5; possible D gene TRBD1, 5 bases. Germline V lookup: CDR1 MNHEY, CDR2 SVGAGI. The CDR3 loop spans 15 amino acids. V was shortened by 0 bases and J by 1 base, with 9 bases between the two germline ends. CDR3 protein: CASSYSQVIQETQYF. Written as DNA, the CDR3 is TGTGCCAGCAGTTACTCACAGGTGATCCAAGAGACCCAGTACTTC.

The sample holds a few counts of this clonotype. V gene TRBV5-6 combines with J gene TRBJ2-1, with D possibly matching TRBD1 (6 bases). Germline V lookup: CDR1 SGHDT, CDR2 YYEEEE. The CDR3 has 17 residues. Trimming cost V 0 bases and J 4 bases, with 17 bases left between them. The CDR3 sequence is CASSLETGENLYNEQFF. CDR3 coding DNA: TGTGCCAGCAGCTTGGAGACAGGCGAAAACCTTTACAATGAGCAGTTCTTC. The full variable domain, in which reference TRBV5-6 and TRBJ2-1 provide the parts outside the CDR3, is DAGVTQSPTHLIKTRGQQVTLRCSPKSGHDTVSWYQQALGQGPQFIFQYYEEEERQRGNFPDRFSGHQFPNYSSELNVNALLLGDSALYLCASSLETGENLYNEQFFGPGTRLTVL.

This chain joins TRBV7-2 and TRBJ2-5; TRBD2 agrees at 7 bases. Germline V gene lookup returns CDR1 SGHTA and CDR2 FQGNSA. The trim removed 4 bases at V and 4 bases at J, leaving 9 bases unmatched. The length of the CDR3 is 15 residues. The CDR3 reads CASSSLGTGGETQYF. The CDR3 region has the DNA TGTGCCAGCAGCTCTCTCGGGACGGGAGGAGAGACCCAGTACTTC.

The chain has TRBV7-2 and TRBJ2-3; the match to TRBD2 covers 14 bases. With V trimmed by 2 bases and J by 1 base, 8 bases remained unmatched. This CDR3 is built from 19 residues. Germline CDR1 and CDR2: SGHTA and FQGNSA. The CDR3 bases are TGTGCCAGCAGCTTAAACGCCGGGACTAGCGGGGGTCGCACAGATACGCAGTATTTT. The encoded protein is CASSLNAGTSGGRTDTQYF.

The chain uses TRBV9 and TRBJ2-7; 9 bases agree with TRBD1. This CDR3 spans 13 amino acids. The V and J ends lost 7 bases and 7 bases, in that order; junction bases with no gene match: 9. Germline values: CDR1 SGDLS, CDR2 YYNGEE. The CDR3 DNA reads TGTGCCAGCGACGGGACAGGGCCCAATGAGCAGTACTTC. Protein product: CASDGTGPNEQYF.

The chain couples TRBV12-3 or TRBV12-4 to TRBJ2-2; D remains ambiguous. With 10 bases removed from V and 5 bases from J, the gap between germline ends came to 11 bases. The CDR3 totals 12 residues. CDR3 DNA sequence: TGTGCCACCGGAGAACAGACCGGGGAGCTGTTTTTT. It yields the protein CATGEQTGELFF.

The chain recombines TRBV6-1 with TRBJ2-1; D possibly corresponds to TRBD1 (5 bases). Trimming stripped 2 bases from V and 4 bases from J, with 9 bases between. Per germline, CDR1 MNHNS and CDR2 SASEGT. The CDR3 runs to 14 residues. CDR3 in amino acids: CASSERKGYNEQFF. The CDR3 nucleotides read TGTGCCAGCAGTGAAAGGAAGGGGTACAATGAGCAGTTCTTC.

The CDR3 region has the DNA TGTGCCAGCAGTTACTCCGGGACCTCTCTTTCCTACGAGCAGTACTTC. This gives the protein CASSYSGTSLSYEQYF. The chain joins TRBV6-2 or TRBV6-3 to TRBJ2-7, with D perhaps given as TRBD1 or TRBD2 (5 bases each). Germline values: CDR1 MNHEY, CDR2 SVGEGT. CDR3 size: 16 residues. The V and J ends lost 0 bases and 1 base respectively, with 13 bases between them.

The rearrangement joins TRBV20-1 to TRBJ2-1, with D perhaps matching TRBD1 (5 bases). This CDR3 region has 14 residues. The V end lost 4 bases, the J end lost 3 bases, and 13 bases lay between the germline ends. Germline assignment: CDR1 DFQATT and CDR2 SNEGSKA (reference sequence). CDR3 region: CSATRPTDYNEQFF. DNA for the CDR3: TGCAGTGCTACGAGACCGACAGACTACAATGAGCAGTTCTTC.

There are a few counts of this clonotype. The genes are TRBV7-2 and TRBJ2-3, with 9 nucleotides matching TRBD2. The length of the CDR3 is 19 residues. The germline CDR1 and CDR2 sequences are SGHTA and FQGNSA. V shed 0 bases, J shed 2 bases, and the junction held 12 bases outside the gene matches. CDR3 nucleotide sequence: TGTGCCAGCAGCTTAGCCGCCAGCGGGGGGACCTCGTACACAGATACGCAGTATTTT. Residues: CASSLAASGGTSYTDTQYF. The full variable domain, with the rest looked up from reference TRBV7-2 and TRBJ2-3, is GAGVSQSPSNKVTEKGKDVELRCDPISGHTALYWYRQSLGQGLEFLIYFQGNSAPDKSGLPSDRFSAERTGGSVSTLTIQRTQQEDSAVYLCASSLAASGGTSYTDTQYFGPGTRLTVL.

This clonotype was counted many times. This chain links TRBV7-2 with TRBJ1-5; D unresolved. The CDR3 extends over 15 amino acids. Germline CDR1 SGHTA, CDR2 FQGNSA. Trimming took 4 bases from V and 7 from J, leaving 17 bases between them. For the CDR3, the DNA is TGTGCCAGCAGCTCTGACCGGGCCCTGGGGCAGCCCCAGCATTTT. As protein: CASSSDRALGQPQHF.

This chain uses TRBV7-2 with TRBJ2-5; 11 bases line up with TRBD2. The CDR3 runs 15 residues. The junction had 12 bases not matched to a gene; V was cut back by 4 bases and J by 11 bases. Per germline, CDR1 SGHTA and CDR2 FQGNSA. The CDR3 region has the DNA TGTGCCAGCAGCTACTCCGGGACTAGCGGTTACAAGCAGTACTTC. Protein: CASSYSGTSGYKQYF.

The rearrangement uses TRBV7-9 and TRBJ1-1, with 7 positions matching TRBD1. Germline CDR1 is SEHNR and CDR2 is FQNEAQ (reference sequence). CDR3 length equals 14 residues. The V and J ends lost 5 bases and 6 bases, in that order; junction bases with no gene match: 9. CDR3 sequence reads: CASSPRQGGSEAFF. CDR3 bases: TGTGCCAGCAGCCCACGACAGGGAGGCTCTGAAGCTTTCTTT.

This clonotype came up many times. V and J are TRBV7-9 and TRBJ2-7, with D uncertain. V shed 5 bases and J shed 4 bases, with 9 bases lying between them. The CDR3 runs to 12 residues. CDR1 and CDR2 (germline): SEHNR, FQNEAQ (reference sequence). In nucleotides, the CDR3 is TGTGCCAGCAGCCTTTACATGTACGAGCAGTACTTC. Its translation: CASSLYMYEQYF.

This clonotype was recorded a few times. The J gene is TRBJ1-6, the V gene TRBV20-1; no firm D call. V lost 0 bases and J 7 bases, leaving 10 bases between the germline ends. Germline loops: CDR1 DFQATT, CDR2 SNEGSKA (reference sequence). The CDR3 extends over 14 amino acids. In DNA, the CDR3 is TGCAGTGCTAGAGATGGGCAGCCGAATTCACCCCTCCACTTT. Protein: CSARDGQPNSPLHF.

The V call is TRBV20-1, the J call TRBJ1-1; TRBD1 might be the D (5 bases). With 0 bases removed from V and 0 bases from J, the gap between germline ends came to 23 bases. The CDR3 extends over 19 amino acids. Germline V gene lookup returns CDR1 DFQATT and CDR2 SNEGSKA (reference sequence). DNA of the CDR3: TGCAGTGCTAGAGAGAGTCTAGGCAGGGTTCGACCCATGAACACTGAAGCTTTCTTT. It yields the protein CSARESLGRVRPMNTEAFF.

This chain links TRBV6-1 with TRBJ2-3, with D possibly TRBD1 on 6 matching bases. The CDR3 is 18 amino acids. Between the trimmed V and J ends, which lost 7 bases and 0 bases, there was a span of 23 bases. From germline, CDR1 is MNHNS and CDR2 SASEGT. CDR3 sequence reads: CASKTRAGVIPSTDTQYF. The CDR3 DNA reads TGTGCCAGCAAGACCCGTGCAGGGGTTATTCCTAGCACAGATACGCAGTATTTT.

The rearrangement links TRBV7-2 to TRBJ2-1; 8 nucleotides agree with TRBD2. The trim removed 8 bases at V and 6 bases at J, leaving 9 bases unmatched. CDR3 length equals 14 residues. Germline loops: CDR1 SGHTA, CDR2 FQGNSA. As DNA, the CDR3 is TGTGCCAGCCAGTTCCGGGGGGGCGGCAATGAGCAGTTCTTC. Amino acids: CASQFRGGGNEQFF.

The chain employs TRBV9 and TRBJ1-2; 8 bases agree with TRBD1. Trimming took 3 bases from V and 2 from J; bases not matched to a gene: 6. This CDR3 is 15 amino acids long. Germline values: CDR1 SGDLS, CDR2 YYNGEE. The CDR3 protein is CASSAGQGFNYGYTF. Here the CDR3 DNA reads TGTGCCAGCAGCGCCGGACAGGGCTTCAACTATGGCTACACCTTC.

V gene TRBV4-3 combines with J gene TRBJ1-2, with TRBD1 as a possible D gene (6 bases). Trimming pared 1 base from V and 4 bases from J, leaving 13 bases between. The CDR3 consists of 15 residues. Germline V gene data show CDR1 as LGHNA and CDR2 as YSLEER. The DNA for the CDR3 is TGCGCCAGCAGCCAAGGGGGGGCCCCTGTCTATGGCTACACCTTC. As protein: CASSQGGAPVYGYTF.

This chain uses TRBV24-1 with TRBJ2-1, with D perhaps TRBD2 (5 bases). Deletions cut 3 bases from V and 5 bases from J, with 13 bases between. The CDR3 length is 15 residues. The germline V gene has CDR1 KGHDR and CDR2 SFDVKD. The CDR3 sequence: CATSDPRTLDNEQFF. The CDR3, as DNA: TGTGCCACCAGTGATCCCCGGACTTTGGACAATGAGCAGTTCTTC.

In its sample, this clonotype was seen a few times. The rearrangement joins TRBV20-1 to TRBJ1-4; 10 nucleotides align to TRBD1. CDR3 size: 14 residues. Trimming at V came to 6 bases and at J to 8 bases, leaving 9 bases not matched to a gene. CDR1 is DFQATT and CDR2 is SNEGSKA in the germline V gene (reference sequence). CDR3 nucleotide sequence: TGCAGTGCAGTCCCGGGACAGGGGACCGAAAAACTGTTTTTT. As protein: CSAVPGQGTEKLFF.

V and J are TRBV4-3 and TRBJ2-7; D uncertain. The better agreement between TRBJ2-5 and the DNA end casts doubt on the J call. This CDR3 has 14 amino acids. Looked up from germline, CDR1 is LGHNA and CDR2 is YSLEER. The CDR3 DNA sequence: TGCGCCAGCAGCCAAGACCTAGTAGTCGAGACCCAGTACTTC. Protein product: CASSQDLVVETQYF.

V usage is TRBV6-1 and J usage is TRBJ2-5, with 7 bases lining up with TRBD2. The germline CDR1 and CDR2 sequences are MNHNS and SASEGT. V was pared by 6 bases and J by 1 base, with 5 bases of the junction left unmatched. This CDR3 contains 14 residues. DNA for the CDR3: TGTGCCAGCAGCCTAGCGGCCCTCCAAGAGACCCAGTACTTC. Translating it yields CASSLAALQETQYF.